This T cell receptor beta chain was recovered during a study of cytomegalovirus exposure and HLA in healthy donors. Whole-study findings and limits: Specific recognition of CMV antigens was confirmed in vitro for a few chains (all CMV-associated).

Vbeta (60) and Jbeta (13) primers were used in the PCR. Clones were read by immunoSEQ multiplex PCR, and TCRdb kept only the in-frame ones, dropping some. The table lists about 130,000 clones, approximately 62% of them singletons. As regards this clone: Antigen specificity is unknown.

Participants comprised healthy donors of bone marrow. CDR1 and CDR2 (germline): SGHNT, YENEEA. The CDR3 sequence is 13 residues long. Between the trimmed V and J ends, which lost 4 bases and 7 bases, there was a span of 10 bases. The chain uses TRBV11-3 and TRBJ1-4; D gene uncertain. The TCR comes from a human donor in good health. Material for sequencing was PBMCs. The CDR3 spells CASSSRGGEKLFF. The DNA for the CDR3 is TGTGCCAGCAGCTCCCGTGGAGGTGAAAAACTGTTTTTT.